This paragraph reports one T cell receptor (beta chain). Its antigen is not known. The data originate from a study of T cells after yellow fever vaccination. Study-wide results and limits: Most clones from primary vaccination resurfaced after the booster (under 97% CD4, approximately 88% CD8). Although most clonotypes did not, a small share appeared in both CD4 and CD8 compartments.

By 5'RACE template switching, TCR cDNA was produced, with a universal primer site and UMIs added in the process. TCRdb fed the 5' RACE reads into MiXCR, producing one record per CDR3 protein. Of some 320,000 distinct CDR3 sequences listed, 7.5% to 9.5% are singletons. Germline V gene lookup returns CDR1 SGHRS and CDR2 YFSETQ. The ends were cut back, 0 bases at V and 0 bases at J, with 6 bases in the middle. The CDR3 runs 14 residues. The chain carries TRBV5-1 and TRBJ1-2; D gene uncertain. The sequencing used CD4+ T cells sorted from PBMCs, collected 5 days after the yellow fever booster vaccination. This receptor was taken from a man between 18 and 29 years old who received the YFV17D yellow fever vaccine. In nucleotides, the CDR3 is TGCGCCAGCAGCTTGGCACACCCTAACTATGGCTACACCTTC. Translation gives CASSLAHPNYGYTF.